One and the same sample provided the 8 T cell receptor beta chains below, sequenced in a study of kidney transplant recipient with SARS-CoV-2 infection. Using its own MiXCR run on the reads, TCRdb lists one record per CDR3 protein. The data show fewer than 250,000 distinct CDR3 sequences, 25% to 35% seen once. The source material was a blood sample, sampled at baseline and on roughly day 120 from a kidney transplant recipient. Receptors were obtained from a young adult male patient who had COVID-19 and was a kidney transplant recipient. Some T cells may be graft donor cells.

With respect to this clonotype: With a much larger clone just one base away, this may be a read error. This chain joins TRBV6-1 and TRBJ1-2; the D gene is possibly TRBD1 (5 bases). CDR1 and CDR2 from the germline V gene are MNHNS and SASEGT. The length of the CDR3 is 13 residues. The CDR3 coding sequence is TGTGCCAGCAGTGAAGGAGGGGTCTATGGCCACACCTTC. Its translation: CASSEGGVYGHTF.

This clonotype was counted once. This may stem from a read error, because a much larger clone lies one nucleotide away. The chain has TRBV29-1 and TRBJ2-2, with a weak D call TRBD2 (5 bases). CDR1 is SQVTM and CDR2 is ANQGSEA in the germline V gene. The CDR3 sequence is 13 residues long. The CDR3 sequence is CSVARTNTGEPFF. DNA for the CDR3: TGCAGCGTTGCCAGGACGAACACCGGGGAGCCGTTTTTT.

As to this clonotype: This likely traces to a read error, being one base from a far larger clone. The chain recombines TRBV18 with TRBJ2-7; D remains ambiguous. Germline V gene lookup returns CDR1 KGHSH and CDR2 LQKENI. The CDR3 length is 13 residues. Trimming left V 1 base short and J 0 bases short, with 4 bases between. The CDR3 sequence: CASSPQDSYEQYF. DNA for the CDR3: TGTGCCAGCTCACCACAAGACTCCTACGAGCAGTACTTC.

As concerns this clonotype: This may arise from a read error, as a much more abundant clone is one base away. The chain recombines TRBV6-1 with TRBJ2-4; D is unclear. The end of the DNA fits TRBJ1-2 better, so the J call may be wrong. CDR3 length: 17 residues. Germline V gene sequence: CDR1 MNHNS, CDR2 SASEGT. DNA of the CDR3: TGTGCCAGCAGTAAAAAGGGAGGTGGGAGAAAGACCTGTGGCTACACCTTC. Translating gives CASSKKGGGRKTCGYTF.

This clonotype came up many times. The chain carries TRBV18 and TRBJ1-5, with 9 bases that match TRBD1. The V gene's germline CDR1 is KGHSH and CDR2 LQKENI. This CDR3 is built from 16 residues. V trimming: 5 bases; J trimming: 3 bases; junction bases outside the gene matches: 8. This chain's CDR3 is CASSGTGTGINQPQHF. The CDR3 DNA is TGTGCCAGCTCAGGTACCGGGACAGGGATCAATCAGCCCCAGCATTTT.

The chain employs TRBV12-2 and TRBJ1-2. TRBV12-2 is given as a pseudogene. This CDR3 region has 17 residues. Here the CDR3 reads CASRDKVTPRKTYGYTF. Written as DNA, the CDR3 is TGTGCAAGTCGCGACAAAGTGACTCCACGAAAGACCTATGGCTACACCTTC.

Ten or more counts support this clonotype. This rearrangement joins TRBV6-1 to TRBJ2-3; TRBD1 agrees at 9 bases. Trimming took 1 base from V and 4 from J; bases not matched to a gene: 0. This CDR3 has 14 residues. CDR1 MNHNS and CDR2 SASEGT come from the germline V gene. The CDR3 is CASSEGQGADTQYF. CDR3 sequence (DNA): TGTGCCAGCAGTGAAGGACAGGGGGCAGATACGCAGTATTTT.

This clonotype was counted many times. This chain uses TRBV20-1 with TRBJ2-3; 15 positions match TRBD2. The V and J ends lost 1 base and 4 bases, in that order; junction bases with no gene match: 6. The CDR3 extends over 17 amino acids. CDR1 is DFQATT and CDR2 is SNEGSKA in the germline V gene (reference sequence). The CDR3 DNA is TGCAGTGCTAGAGGGGGACTAGCGGGAGGAGGCTCAGATACGCAGTATTTT. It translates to CSARGGLAGGGSDTQYF.